The next 2 T cell receptor beta chains were all read from a single sample in a study of metastatic and nonmetastatic thyroid tumors. All patients reached thyroid surgery having received no treatment beforehand. TCRdb re-processed the PCR reads through MiXCR. This table holds about 10,000 clones, 32% found once. Sequences were obtained from tumor tissue. The receptors originated from a female donor with papillary thyroid cancer or a benign thyroid nodule (not recorded which). Some clones in this sample may be carry-over from other donors' samples.

The chain couples TRBV4-3 to TRBJ1-1; possibly TRBD1 for D (5 bases). Trimming shortened V by 0 bases and J by 4 bases, and 18 bases separated the two germline ends. The length of the CDR3 is 17 residues. Looked up from germline, CDR1 is LGHNA and CDR2 is YSLEER. The CDR3 region has the DNA TGCGCCAGCAGCCAAGAAACTTCAGGGAGTGGCGGCACTGAAGCTTTCTTT. It is translated as CASSQETSGSGGTEAFF.

This clone is medium-sized. The CDR3 loop reads CASSSEGADTEAFF. The CDR3 nucleotides are TGTGCCAGCAGTTCAGAGGGGGCGGACACTGAAGCTTTCTTT. V usage is TRBV12-3 or TRBV12-4 and J usage is TRBJ1-1, with 7 bases lining up with TRBD1. The V and J ends lost 4 bases and 3 bases, in that order; junction bases with no gene match: 5. This CDR3 is built from 14 residues.